This T cell receptor beta chain stems from a study of T cells in Graves' hyperthyroidism and ophthalmopathy. General study findings and limits: The model made its ophthalmopathy prediction, and onset followed a median around 6.9 months later. The majority of expanded thyroid clonotypes above 0.001 also appeared in blood.

Researchers took RNA transcripts and amplified the TCR beta CDR3 regions from them. HTBI primers were employed in a first-round RT-PCR of the TCR CDR3. TCRdb ran MiXCR on the multiplex PCR reads and lists one entry per CDR3 protein. The table shows 550,000 to 650,000 distinct CDR3 sequences, with over 11% occurring only once. In patients aged 18 to 65, hyperthyroidism was newly diagnosed, with duration under 2 months. The study left out patients who had uncontrolled infection, other autoimmune disease, pregnancy or lactation. A remark on this clonotype: Its specificity is not known. In this CDR3 the conserved last residue, phenylalanine or tryptophan, is missing, so a read error is likely.

There are 15 residues in the CDR3. Germline V gene data show CDR1 as SGDLS and CDR2 as YYNGEE. With 3 bases clipped from V and 7 bases from J, the junction kept 12 bases outside the gene matches. This sequence was found in a woman aged 30 to 39 with Graves' hyperthyroidism that later progressed to Graves' ophthalmopathy. V is TRBV9 and J is TRBJ2-7; 8 bases map to TRBD2. The sequencing sample was made of blood. CDR3: CASSAGGMAAGEQYL. CDR3 bases: TGTGCCAGCAGCGCGGGGGGGATGGCAGCCGGGGAGCAGTACCTC.